The rows below give T cell receptor beta chains drawn from one sample of a study of T cell repertoires in cytomegalovirus infection. TCRdb independently ran MiXCR on the reads; one entry per CDR3 protein. The table lists 680,000 or so distinct CDR3 sequences, approximately 34% of them singletons. Sequences were obtained from PBMCs. All receptors derive from a human donor in good health (CMV status not recorded). Some clones in this sample may be carry-over from other donors' samples. CDR3s include the opening cysteine and the closing phenylalanine or tryptophan. Fields, in order: CDR3 DNA, CDR3 protein, D gene, clone size, V gene, CDR3 length, J gene. A D gene is named only where the DNA matches it firmly. Not every row has a clone size; where given, it reads once, few, many or a size class.

cdr3_nt: TGTGCCAGCAGCTTTCAGACAGGCTTGTACACCGGGGAGCTGTTTTTT
cdr3_aa: CASSFQTGLYTGELFF
d_call: NA
clone_size: few
v_call: TRBV11-3
cdr3_length: 16
j_call: TRBJ2-2

cdr3_nt: TGTGCCAGCAGTTACGGACCTATGGCGGGCGAGCAGTACTTC
cdr3_aa: CASSYGPMAGEQYF
d_call: NA
clone_size: NA
v_call: TRBV6-5
cdr3_length: 14
j_call: TRBJ2-7

cdr3_nt: TGTGCCAGCAAGGGGCTAGCAGGGGTGAATTCACCCCTCCACTTT
cdr3_aa: CASKGLAGVNSPLHF
d_call: NA
clone_size: few
v_call: TRBV28
cdr3_length: 15
j_call: TRBJ1-6

cdr3_nt: TGCAGCGTTGTAAGATCAGGGGGTGAGCAGTTCTTC
cdr3_aa: CSVVRSGGEQFF
d_call: TRBD1
clone_size: NA
v_call: TRBV29-1
cdr3_length: 12
j_call: TRBJ2-1

cdr3_nt: TGTGCCTGGGGGGGTAACAGGTACGAGCAGTACTTC
cdr3_aa: CAWGGNRYEQYF
d_call: NA
clone_size: few
v_call: TRBV30
cdr3_length: 12
j_call: TRBJ2-7

cdr3_nt: TGTGCCAGCAGCCAAGTGAACGAGCAGTACTTC
cdr3_aa: CASSQVNEQYF
d_call: NA
clone_size: NA
v_call: TRBV3-1
cdr3_length: 11
j_call: TRBJ2-7

cdr3_nt: TGTGCCAGCTCACCACAACTAGCGGGAGGAGGCAATGAGCAGTTCTTC
cdr3_aa: CASSPQLAGGGNEQFF
d_call: TRBD2
clone_size: NA
v_call: TRBV18
cdr3_length: 16
j_call: TRBJ2-1

cdr3_nt: TGTGCCAGCAGCCCCCCGCGGGCTAGCGGGAGTAATGAGCAGTTCTTC
cdr3_aa: CASSPPRASGSNEQFF
d_call: TRBD2
clone_size: few
v_call: TRBV7-2
cdr3_length: 16
j_call: TRBJ2-1

cdr3_nt: TGTGCCAGCAGCTTAGTTCGGGGGGAGGACACTGAAGCTTTCTTT
cdr3_aa: CASSLVRGEDTEAFF
d_call: NA
clone_size: NA
v_call: TRBV7-4
cdr3_length: 15
j_call: TRBJ1-1

cdr3_nt: TGCAGTGCTAGAGATGGTTTCGGGGGGCCGGCTTTCTTT
cdr3_aa: CSARDGFGGPAFF
d_call: NA
clone_size: NA
v_call: TRBV20-1
cdr3_length: 13
j_call: TRBJ1-1

cdr3_nt: TGTGCCCTCAGCCTGGGGCCCGACAGATATACGCAGTATTTT
cdr3_aa: CALSLGPDRYTQYF
d_call: NA
clone_size: NA
v_call: TRBV6-6
cdr3_length: 14
j_call: TRBJ2-3

cdr3_nt: TGTGCCAGCAGTCCGCCTACTATGACAGGGGGGGTTACTTTCTTT
cdr3_aa: CASSPPTMTGGVTFF
d_call: TRBD1
clone_size: few
v_call: TRBV28
cdr3_length: 15
j_call: TRBJ1-1

cdr3_nt: TGCGCCAGCAGTCCCCCGGGGGACACCGGTCGATATGGCTACACCTTC
cdr3_aa: CASSPPGDTGRYGYTF
d_call: NA
clone_size: NA
v_call: TRBV23-1
cdr3_length: 16
j_call: TRBJ1-2

cdr3_nt: TGTGCCAGCAGTTGGACAGGGGGCCGGGATGAGCAGTTCTTC
cdr3_aa: CASSWTGGRDEQFF
d_call: TRBD1
clone_size: few
v_call: TRBV28
cdr3_length: 14
j_call: TRBJ2-1

cdr3_nt: TGTGCCAGCAGTCTCGTGCCGGGATTGGACACTGAAGCTTTCTTT
cdr3_aa: CASSLVPGLDTEAFF
d_call: NA
clone_size: NA
v_call: TRBV27
cdr3_length: 15
j_call: TRBJ1-1

cdr3_nt: TGTGCCAGCGGGAGTAGGTCCTCCTACGAGCAGTACTTC
cdr3_aa: CASGSRSSYEQYF
d_call: NA
clone_size: NA
v_call: TRBV12-3/TRBV12-4
cdr3_length: 13
j_call: TRBJ2-7

cdr3_nt: TGTGCCAGTAGTATGGAACCGCCCGGGCAGCCCCAGCATTTT
cdr3_aa: CASSMEPPGQPQHF
d_call: NA
clone_size: few
v_call: TRBV19
cdr3_length: 14
j_call: TRBJ1-5

cdr3_nt: TGTGCCAGCAGCCCCCGGGACTTCACGGGGGAGCAGTACTTC
cdr3_aa: CASSPRDFTGEQYF
d_call: NA
clone_size: many
v_call: TRBV7-2
cdr3_length: 14
j_call: TRBJ2-7

cdr3_nt: TGTGCCAGCAGCTTAGAACTAGCGGGAGGGCAGGATGAGCAGTTCTTC
cdr3_aa: CASSLELAGGQDEQFF
d_call: TRBD2
clone_size: many
v_call: TRBV7-2
cdr3_length: 16
j_call: TRBJ2-1

cdr3_nt: TGTGCCAGCAGTGAAGACTACGAAAGCTATGGCTACACCTTC
cdr3_aa: CASSEDYESYGYTF
d_call: NA
clone_size: few
v_call: TRBV2
cdr3_length: 14
j_call: TRBJ1-2

cdr3_nt: TGTGCCTCCTCCGGGACAGAAATGGGCAATCAGCCCCAGCATTTT
cdr3_aa: CASSGTEMGNQPQHF
d_call: TRBD1
clone_size: few
v_call: TRBV30
cdr3_length: 15
j_call: TRBJ1-5

cdr3_nt: TGTGCCAGCACGCAAGGACGGGTTATCTCTGGGGCCAACGTCCTGACTTTC
cdr3_aa: CASTQGRVISGANVLTF
d_call: NA
clone_size: many
v_call: TRBV6-2/TRBV6-3
cdr3_length: 17
j_call: TRBJ2-6

cdr3_nt: TGCGCCAGCTTCCGACAGGGGACCTACGAGCAGTACTTC
cdr3_aa: CASFRQGTYEQYF
d_call: TRBD1
clone_size: few
v_call: TRBV23-1
cdr3_length: 13
j_call: TRBJ2-7

cdr3_nt: TGTGCCAGCAGTGCCCGACAGGATCTCGCCTACGAGCAGTACTTC
cdr3_aa: CASSARQDLAYEQYF
d_call: NA
clone_size: few
v_call: TRBV12-3/TRBV12-4
cdr3_length: 15
j_call: TRBJ2-7

cdr3_nt: TGTGCCAGCAGTTTGTCGGGACAGGCACACTACGAGCAGTACTTC
cdr3_aa: CASSLSGQAHYEQYF
d_call: TRBD1
clone_size: NA
v_call: TRBV12-3/TRBV12-4
cdr3_length: 15
j_call: TRBJ2-7

cdr3_nt: TGTGCCAGCAGCGCCCGAAATCCAAATAACGGGTATACGCAGTATTTT
cdr3_aa: CASSARNPNNGYTQYF
d_call: NA
clone_size: few
v_call: TRBV7-2
cdr3_length: 16
j_call: TRBJ2-3

cdr3_nt: TGTGCCAGTAGGAAAACAGGGGTTGAGACCGCTGAAGCTTTCTTT
cdr3_aa: CASRKTGVETAEAFF
d_call: TRBD1
clone_size: many
v_call: TRBV19
cdr3_length: 15
j_call: TRBJ1-1

cdr3_nt: TGTGCCAGCAGTTCCCCCGTACAGGGTCGCTATGGCTACACCTTC
cdr3_aa: CASSSPVQGRYGYTF
d_call: NA
clone_size: NA
v_call: TRBV28
cdr3_length: 15
j_call: TRBJ1-2

cdr3_nt: TGTGCCAGCAGATCGGGGATATCCTACAATGAGCAGTTCTTC
cdr3_aa: CASRSGISYNEQFF
d_call: NA
clone_size: few
v_call: TRBV6-6
cdr3_length: 14
j_call: TRBJ2-1

cdr3_nt: TGTGCCAGCGGGCTCCGGAACACTGAAGCTTTCTTT
cdr3_aa: CASGLRNTEAFF
d_call: NA
clone_size: NA
v_call: TRBV2
cdr3_length: 12
j_call: TRBJ1-1

cdr3_nt: TGTGCCAGCGGCAACAGGGGGGTGGTGTATGGCTACACCTTC
cdr3_aa: CASGNRGVVYGYTF
d_call: TRBD1
clone_size: few
v_call: TRBV27
cdr3_length: 14
j_call: TRBJ1-2

cdr3_nt: TGTGCCAGCAGCTTAGAGCAGCGGGGGGGCTGGAATGAGCAGTTCTTC
cdr3_aa: CASSLEQRGGWNEQFF
d_call: TRBD2
clone_size: few
v_call: TRBV7-9
cdr3_length: 16
j_call: TRBJ2-1

cdr3_nt: TGTGCCAGCAGTTTGGAGGCAGGTTTCCAGCCCCAGCATTTT
cdr3_aa: CASSLEAGFQPQHF
d_call: NA
clone_size: NA
v_call: TRBV12-3/TRBV12-4
cdr3_length: 14
j_call: TRBJ1-5

cdr3_nt: TGTGCCAGCAGGATCCGGGACAGGAGAAACACCATATATTTT
cdr3_aa: CASRIRDRRNTIYF
d_call: TRBD1
clone_size: NA
v_call: TRBV28
cdr3_length: 14
j_call: TRBJ1-3

cdr3_nt: TGTGCCAGCAGTACCGGGGGGGCAGGGGCTCAGCCCCAGCATTTT
cdr3_aa: CASSTGGAGAQPQHF
d_call: NA
clone_size: NA
v_call: TRBV28
cdr3_length: 15
j_call: TRBJ1-5

cdr3_nt: TGTGCCAGCAGTTACTCGACAGGCGCCTTTAATGAAAAACTGTTTTTT
cdr3_aa: CASSYSTGAFNEKLFF
d_call: NA
clone_size: few
v_call: TRBV6-5
cdr3_length: 16
j_call: TRBJ1-4

cdr3_nt: TGTGCCAGCAGCTTAAATTGGGGGCTCTTCGAGCAGTACTTC
cdr3_aa: CASSLNWGLFEQYF
d_call: NA
clone_size: many
v_call: TRBV7-2
cdr3_length: 14
j_call: TRBJ2-7

cdr3_nt: TGTGCCAGTATCAAGGAGGTTTCAGCCTACAATGAGCAGTTCTTC
cdr3_aa: CASIKEVSAYNEQFF
d_call: NA
clone_size: NA
v_call: TRBV7-2
cdr3_length: 15
j_call: TRBJ2-1

cdr3_nt: TGTGCCAGCAGCTTAGCGGTGACAGTAGCCACAGATACGCAGTATTTT
cdr3_aa: CASSLAVTVATDTQYF
d_call: NA
clone_size: NA
v_call: TRBV7-6
cdr3_length: 16
j_call: TRBJ2-3

cdr3_nt: TGTGCCAGCAGCCTCGGACAGGTTATACCCGAGCAGTACTTC
cdr3_aa: CASSLGQVIPEQYF
d_call: TRBD1
clone_size: many
v_call: TRBV7-2
cdr3_length: 14
j_call: TRBJ2-7

cdr3_nt: TGTGCCAGCAGTACCGGGACTAGCGGGATACCCGCCCAGTACTTC
cdr3_aa: CASSTGTSGIPAQYF
d_call: TRBD2
clone_size: NA
v_call: TRBV27
cdr3_length: 15
j_call: TRBJ2-5

cdr3_nt: TGTGCCAGCAGCTTAGGGGAGACAGGGGCCCATGGCTACACCTTC
cdr3_aa: CASSLGETGAHGYTF
d_call: TRBD1
clone_size: NA
v_call: TRBV5-5
cdr3_length: 15
j_call: TRBJ1-2

cdr3_nt: TGTGCCAGCACAACAACAGTCTCTGGAAACACCATATATTTT
cdr3_aa: CASTTTVSGNTIYF
d_call: NA
clone_size: NA
v_call: TRBV6-6
cdr3_length: 14
j_call: TRBJ1-3

cdr3_nt: TGTGCCAGCAGTTACTCGAGGGGGTCGACTCATCTGTCCTACGAGCAGTACTTC
cdr3_aa: CASSYSRGSTHLSYEQYF
d_call: NA
clone_size: few
v_call: TRBV6-6
cdr3_length: 18
j_call: TRBJ2-7

cdr3_nt: TGTGCTAGCAGCCGGACAGGGGATAGTGAAAAACTGTTTTTT
cdr3_aa: CASSRTGDSEKLFF
d_call: TRBD1
clone_size: few
v_call: TRBV7-7
cdr3_length: 14
j_call: TRBJ1-4

cdr3_nt: TGTGCCAGCAGTTCCAGGGGGCTTGGCTTCACTGAAGCTTTCTTT
cdr3_aa: CASSSRGLGFTEAFF
d_call: TRBD1
clone_size: NA
v_call: TRBV6-6
cdr3_length: 15
j_call: TRBJ1-1

cdr3_nt: TGTGCCAGCAGTGAGGGGTCAGAGTATCAGCCCCAGCATTTT
cdr3_aa: CASSEGSEYQPQHF
d_call: NA
clone_size: few
v_call: TRBV6-1
cdr3_length: 14
j_call: TRBJ1-5

cdr3_nt: TGTGCCAGCAGCTTGAATATCCGCGGGGGACGCCAACGGGCAGATACGCAGTATTTT
cdr3_aa: CASSLNIRGGRQRADTQYF
d_call: TRBD2
clone_size: NA
v_call: TRBV5-6
cdr3_length: 19
j_call: TRBJ2-3

cdr3_nt: TGTGCCACCAGCAGAGATCTGGCAGATACGCAGTATTTT
cdr3_aa: CATSRDLADTQYF
d_call: NA
clone_size: few
v_call: TRBV15
cdr3_length: 13
j_call: TRBJ2-3

cdr3_nt: TGCAGCGCTGACCTCAGGGTTGGAGCTGAGCAGTTCTTC
cdr3_aa: CSADLRVGAEQFF
d_call: NA
clone_size: once
v_call: TRBV29-1
cdr3_length: 13
j_call: TRBJ2-1

cdr3_nt: TGTGCCAGCAGTCCGGACAGGGGTAGCGATGGCTACACCTTC
cdr3_aa: CASSPDRGSDGYTF
d_call: TRBD1
clone_size: NA
v_call: TRBV12-3/TRBV12-4
cdr3_length: 14
j_call: TRBJ1-2

cdr3_nt: TGTGCCAGTAGTATCGCAAACCGGGACAGGGGTCGTCGGAAAACTGAAGCTTTCTTT
cdr3_aa: CASSIANRDRGRRKTEAFF
d_call: TRBD1
clone_size: NA
v_call: TRBV19
cdr3_length: 19
j_call: TRBJ1-1

cdr3_nt: TGCGCCAGCAGCCAAGATACTAGCGGGATCCAAGAGACCCAGTACTTC
cdr3_aa: CASSQDTSGIQETQYF
d_call: TRBD2
clone_size: NA
v_call: TRBV4-1
cdr3_length: 16
j_call: TRBJ2-5

cdr3_nt: TGTGCCAGCAGTTACTGGAGGACAGGAAGCCTCTCTGGGGCCAACGTCCTGACTTTC
cdr3_aa: CASSYWRTGSLSGANVLTF
d_call: TRBD1
clone_size: few
v_call: TRBV6-5
cdr3_length: 19
j_call: TRBJ2-6